This is a list of T cell receptor beta chains from one sample in a study of blood T cell repertoires in COVID-19. Assay: immunoSEQ multiplex PCR; the TCRdb copy retains only in-frame clones and omits some. This sample yields around 100,000 clones, of which about 89% are seen a single time; approximately 3.5% belongs to the top ten. Sequences were obtained from peripheral blood. The source of these receptors is a woman aged 55 to 70 with acute or convalescent COVID-19. Both conserved end residues are part of each CDR3. D genes are given only for firm matches. Where a row states a size, it is once, few, many or the class of an expanded clone; other rows omit it.

v_call: TRBV3-1/TRBV3-2; j_call: TRBJ1-1; clone_size: NA; d_call: NA; cdr3_aa: CASSLYSVMNTEAFF; cdr3_nt: TGTGCCAGCAGCCTGTACTCGGTGATGAACACTGAAGCTTTCTTT
v_call: TRBV3-1/TRBV3-2; j_call: TRBJ2-1; clone_size: once; d_call: TRBD2; cdr3_aa: CASSQDQLAGFEQFF; cdr3_nt: TGTGCCAGCAGCCAAGATCAACTAGCGGGATTTGAGCAGTTCTTC
v_call: TRBV27; j_call: TRBJ2-3; clone_size: once; d_call: NA; cdr3_aa: CASSLRQGIADTQYF; cdr3_nt: TGTGCCAGCAGTTTACGGCAGGGGATTGCAGATACGCAGTATTTT
v_call: TRBV18; j_call: TRBJ1-1; clone_size: NA; d_call: NA; cdr3_aa: CASSPQGGLAEAFF; cdr3_nt: TGTGCCAGCTCACCACAGGGGGGGCTGGCTGAAGCTTTCTTT
v_call: TRBV11-1; j_call: TRBJ2-2; clone_size: once; d_call: NA; cdr3_aa: CASSQQVANTGELFF; cdr3_nt: TGTGCCAGCAGCCAACAGGTAGCGAACACCGGGGAGCTGTTTTTT
v_call: TRBV28; j_call: TRBJ1-2; clone_size: NA; d_call: TRBD1; cdr3_aa: CASSFRTGLYGYTF; cdr3_nt: TGTGCCAGCAGTTTTCGGACAGGACTTTATGGCTACACCTTC
v_call: TRBV5-1; j_call: TRBJ1-3; clone_size: NA; d_call: NA; cdr3_aa: CASSSQGSGNTIYF; cdr3_nt: TGCGCCAGCAGTTCTCAGGGGTCAGGAAACACCATATATTTT
v_call: TRBV9; j_call: TRBJ2-3; clone_size: NA; d_call: NA; cdr3_aa: CASSATGSSADTQYF; cdr3_nt: TGTGCCAGCAGCGCTACCGGGAGTAGCGCAGATACGCAGTATTTT
v_call: TRBV6-6; j_call: TRBJ1-3; clone_size: NA; d_call: NA; cdr3_aa: CASSPAGSGNTIYF; cdr3_nt: TGTGCCAGCAGTCCAGCAGGGTCCGGAAACACCATATATTTT
v_call: TRBV12-3/TRBV12-4; j_call: TRBJ1-4; clone_size: NA; d_call: TRBD1; cdr3_aa: CASRGDRNEKLFF; cdr3_nt: TGTGCCAGCAGGGGGGACAGGAATGAAAAACTGTTTTTT
v_call: TRBV10-2; j_call: TRBJ2-1; clone_size: few; d_call: NA; cdr3_aa: CASLLAANEQFF; cdr3_nt: TGCGCCAGCCTCTTAGCGGCCAATGAGCAGTTCTTC
v_call: TRBV11-2; j_call: TRBJ2-1; clone_size: NA; d_call: NA; cdr3_aa: CASSAGSSYNEQFF; cdr3_nt: TGTGCCAGCAGCGCGGGGAGCTCCTACAATGAGCAGTTCTTC
v_call: TRBV27; j_call: TRBJ1-6; clone_size: once; d_call: TRBD1; cdr3_aa: CASSLSSGGDRDSPLHF; cdr3_nt: TGTGCCAGCAGTTTATCATCCGGGGGGGACAGGGATTCACCCCTCCACTTT
v_call: TRBV4-1; j_call: TRBJ2-1; clone_size: NA; d_call: NA; cdr3_aa: CASSQEDRGAAVF; cdr3_nt: TGCGCCAGCAGCCAAGAGGACCGGGGGGCAGCTGTCTTC
v_call: TRBV5-1; j_call: TRBJ1-5; clone_size: NA; d_call: TRBD1; cdr3_aa: CASSEGTGNQPQHF; cdr3_nt: TGCGCCAGCAGCGAGGGGACAGGCAATCAGCCCCAGCATTTT
v_call: TRBV30; j_call: TRBJ1-6; clone_size: NA; d_call: NA; cdr3_aa: CAWRGGTQNSPLHF; cdr3_nt: TGTGCCTGGAGGGGGGGAACACAAAATTCACCCCTCCACTTT
v_call: TRBV29-1; j_call: TRBJ2-1; clone_size: NA; d_call: NA; cdr3_aa: CSDQTGTYNEQFF; cdr3_nt: TGCAGCGACCAAACCGGGACTTACAATGAGCAGTTCTTC
v_call: TRBV3-1/TRBV3-2; j_call: TRBJ2-7; clone_size: NA; d_call: NA; cdr3_aa: CASSQDAAYEQYF; cdr3_nt: TGTGCCAGCAGCCAAGATGCGGCCTACGAGCAGTACTTC
v_call: TRBV29-1; j_call: TRBJ2-2; clone_size: NA; d_call: NA; cdr3_aa: CSGMNRDGGTGELFF; cdr3_nt: TGCAGCGGGATGAACAGGGATGGTGGCACCGGGGAGCTGTTTTTT
v_call: TRBV19; j_call: TRBJ2-3; clone_size: NA; d_call: NA; cdr3_aa: CASSNRVTDTQYF; cdr3_nt: TGTGCCAGTTCGAACAGGGTCACAGATACGCAGTATTTT
v_call: TRBV7-8; j_call: TRBJ2-5; clone_size: once; d_call: TRBD2; cdr3_aa: CASRLAVAPLETQYF; cdr3_nt: TGTGCCAGCAGGCTAGCGGTTGCACCCCTTGAGACCCAGTACTTC
v_call: TRBV5-1; j_call: TRBJ1-1; clone_size: NA; d_call: NA; cdr3_aa: CASSSIQGGTEAFF; cdr3_nt: TGCGCCAGCAGCAGCATTCAGGGTGGCACTGAAGCTTTCTTT
v_call: TRBV21-1; j_call: TRBJ2-2; clone_size: few; d_call: NA; cdr3_aa: CDNSGQQNTGELFF; cdr3_nt: TGTGACAACTCGGGACAGCAGAACACCGGGGAGCTGTTTTTT
v_call: TRBV18; j_call: TRBJ1-1; clone_size: NA; d_call: TRBD1; cdr3_aa: CASSPLRQGGHTEAFF; cdr3_nt: TGTGCCAGCTCACCCCTTCGACAGGGGGGTCACACTGAAGCTTTCTTT
v_call: TRBV6-1; j_call: TRBJ2-7; clone_size: NA; d_call: NA; cdr3_aa: CASSSDTAQYF; cdr3_nt: TGTGCCAGCAGTTCGGACACTGCGCAGTACTTC
v_call: TRBV6-5; j_call: TRBJ1-1; clone_size: NA; d_call: NA; cdr3_aa: CASSYSTVFAEAFF; cdr3_nt: TGTGCCAGCAGTTACTCGACTGTATTCGCTGAAGCTTTCTTT
v_call: TRBV12-3/TRBV12-4; j_call: TRBJ2-1; clone_size: NA; d_call: NA; cdr3_aa: CASRRNGEQFF; cdr3_nt: TGTGCCAGCAGACGCAACGGGGAGCAGTTCTTC
v_call: TRBV5-4; j_call: TRBJ2-2; clone_size: NA; d_call: TRBD2; cdr3_aa: CASSLGAGGGTGELFF; cdr3_nt: TGTGCCAGCAGCTTGGGGGCGGGAGGCGGCACCGGGGAGCTGTTTTTT
v_call: TRBV27; j_call: TRBJ2-2; clone_size: NA; d_call: NA; cdr3_aa: CASSYTGELFF; cdr3_nt: TGTGCCAGCAGCTACACCGGGGAGCTGTTTTTT
v_call: TRBV7-2; j_call: TRBJ2-2; clone_size: NA; d_call: TRBD1; cdr3_aa: CASSFPGGTKTGELFF; cdr3_nt: TGTGCCAGCAGCTTTCCAGGGGGCACGAAGACCGGGGAGCTGTTTTTT
v_call: TRBV28; j_call: TRBJ2-7; clone_size: NA; d_call: NA; cdr3_aa: CASSSPRGGGYEQYF; cdr3_nt: TGTGCCAGCAGTTCCCCTCGGGGAGGGGGGTACGAGCAGTACTTC
v_call: TRBV7-9; j_call: TRBJ2-3; clone_size: NA; d_call: TRBD1; cdr3_aa: CASSPWERTGATDTQYF; cdr3_nt: TGTGCCAGCAGCCCGTGGGAGAGGACAGGGGCCACAGATACGCAGTATTTT
v_call: TRBV2; j_call: TRBJ2-5; clone_size: NA; d_call: NA; cdr3_aa: CASSGGGTQYF; cdr3_nt: TGTGCCAGCAGTGGAGGGGGGACCCAGTACTTC
v_call: TRBV14; j_call: TRBJ1-1; clone_size: NA; d_call: TRBD1; cdr3_aa: CASSIRTGLNTEAFF; cdr3_nt: TGTGCCAGCAGCATCCGGACAGGCCTGAACACTGAAGCTTTCTTT
v_call: TRBV18; j_call: TRBJ2-6; clone_size: NA; d_call: TRBD1; cdr3_aa: CASSPPGQGSSGANVLTF; cdr3_nt: TGTGCCAGCTCACCACCGGGACAGGGATCCTCTGGGGCCAACGTCCTGACTTTC
v_call: TRBV11-3; j_call: TRBJ2-1; clone_size: NA; d_call: NA; cdr3_aa: CASSLGGASYNEQFF; cdr3_nt: TGTGCCAGCAGCTTAGGGGGAGCCTCCTACAATGAGCAGTTCTTC
v_call: TRBV18; j_call: TRBJ2-1; clone_size: NA; d_call: TRBD2; cdr3_aa: CASSLVLAGERDLYNEQFF; cdr3_nt: TGTGCCAGCTCACTAGTACTAGCGGGAGAGAGGGACCTCTACAATGAGCAGTTCTTC
v_call: TRBV19; j_call: TRBJ1-5; clone_size: NA; d_call: TRBD1; cdr3_aa: CASSSNRDRATSNQPQHF; cdr3_nt: TGTGCCAGTAGTTCAAACCGGGACAGGGCAACGAGCAATCAGCCCCAGCATTTT
v_call: TRBV6-4; j_call: TRBJ1-2; clone_size: NA; d_call: NA; cdr3_aa: CASSPGVGEFGYTF; cdr3_nt: TGTGCCAGCAGTCCAGGGGTGGGAGAGTTTGGCTACACCTTC
v_call: TRBV19; j_call: TRBJ1-4; clone_size: once; d_call: NA; cdr3_aa: CASSARPREKLFF; cdr3_nt: TGTGCCAGTAGTGCTCGTCCCAGGGAAAAACTGTTTTTT
v_call: TRBV25-1; j_call: TRBJ2-5; clone_size: medium-sized; d_call: NA; cdr3_aa: CASSERGHGETQYF; cdr3_nt: TGTGCCAGCAGTGAAAGGGGCCATGGGGAGACCCAGTACTTC
v_call: TRBV10-2; j_call: TRBJ1-1; clone_size: NA; d_call: NA; cdr3_aa: CASSARDTEAFF; cdr3_nt: TGCGCCAGCAGTGCCAGGGACACTGAAGCTTTCTTT
v_call: TRBV2; j_call: TRBJ2-3; clone_size: NA; d_call: NA; cdr3_aa: CASSEQGTSTDTQYF; cdr3_nt: TGTGCCAGCAGTGAACAGGGGACAAGCACAGATACGCAGTATTTT
v_call: TRBV25-1; j_call: TRBJ1-3; clone_size: NA; d_call: TRBD1; cdr3_aa: CASSVTGQGVNTIYF; cdr3_nt: TGTGCCAGCAGTGTTACGGGACAGGGGGTGAACACCATATATTTT
v_call: TRBV6-2/TRBV6-3; j_call: TRBJ1-1; clone_size: few; d_call: TRBD1; cdr3_aa: CASSYDPGGTEAFF; cdr3_nt: TGTGCCAGCAGTTACGACCCAGGGGGCACTGAAGCTTTCTTT
v_call: TRBV25-1; j_call: TRBJ1-1; clone_size: NA; d_call: NA; cdr3_aa: CASSHGGAPNTEAFF; cdr3_nt: TGTGCCAGCAGCCACGGCGGGGCTCCGAACACTGAAGCTTTCTTT
v_call: TRBV5-1; j_call: TRBJ2-5; clone_size: NA; d_call: NA; cdr3_aa: CASSLDRETQYF; cdr3_nt: TGCGCCAGCAGCCTGGACAGAGAGACCCAGTACTTC
v_call: TRBV11-1; j_call: TRBJ2-1; clone_size: NA; d_call: TRBD1; cdr3_aa: CASSGRDRAFDEQFF; cdr3_nt: TGTGCCAGCAGCGGCCGGGACAGGGCATTCGATGAGCAGTTCTTC
v_call: TRBV21-1; j_call: TRBJ1-2; clone_size: NA; d_call: NA; cdr3_aa: CASSKPRDTVYGYTF; cdr3_nt: TGTGCCAGCAGCAAACCCCGGGACACAGTATATGGCTACACCTTC
v_call: TRBV20-1; j_call: TRBJ1-6; clone_size: once; d_call: NA; cdr3_aa: CSASFASSYNSPLHF; cdr3_nt: TGCAGTGCGAGTTTTGCTAGCTCCTATAATTCACCCCTCCACTTT